Listed below are T cell receptor beta chains from one sample, sequenced in a study of blood T cell repertoires in COVID-19. Repertoires were generated with immunoSEQ multiplex PCR, while TCRdb's copy carries only in-frame clones and drops some. The table has about 360,000 clones, around 90% seen once. The sample taken for sequencing was PBMCs or T cells enriched from blood (not recorded which). The origin of the receptors is a woman between 35 and 50 years old with acute COVID-19. Both conserved end residues are part of each CDR3. Fields, in order: J gene, V gene, CDR3 protein.

J: TRBJ2-5
V: TRBV5-1
CDR3: CASSLVAGVSETQYF

J: TRBJ2-2
V: TRBV4-1
CDR3: CASSLGLRQGDTGELFF

J: TRBJ1-1
V: TRBV5-1
CDR3: CASRVELETEAFF

J: TRBJ1-1
V: TRBV14
CDR3: CASSRLQGRVTEAFF

J: TRBJ2-7
V: TRBV7-9
CDR3: CASTGGGTVNYEQYF

J: TRBJ2-1
V: TRBV2
CDR3: CASSVTYFTYNEQFF

J: TRBJ1-1
V: TRBV3-1/TRBV3-2
CDR3: CASSQVGRGNTEAFF

J: TRBJ2-1
V: TRBV9
CDR3: CASSTSSVPSSYNEQFF

J: TRBJ2-2
V: TRBV7-9
CDR3: CASSLDIGELFF

J: TRBJ1-2
V: TRBV5-1
CDR3: CASSEGVGYTF

J: TRBJ2-3
V: TRBV5-1
CDR3: CASSLYGKAGGTDTQYF

J: TRBJ2-3
V: TRBV5-1
CDR3: CASSWGGRGSTDTQYF

J: TRBJ1-4
V: TRBV5-1
CDR3: CASSLGHSNEKLFF

J: TRBJ1-2
V: TRBV6-6
CDR3: CASSSEGQASMGFTF

J: TRBJ2-5
V: TRBV5-1
CDR3: CASSSRLAGPQETQYF

J: TRBJ1-1
V: TRBV5-1
CDR3: CASSLAQTGSSAFF

J: TRBJ1-1
V: TRBV15
CDR3: CATSRVGASPEAFF

J: TRBJ2-7
V: TRBV18
CDR3: CASSPQPLDISRGEQYF

J: TRBJ1-2
V: TRBV6-5
CDR3: CASSYSGTNYDYTF

J: TRBJ2-7
V: TRBV3-1/TRBV3-2
CDR3: CASSQGTDHLRRQYF

J: TRBJ1-2
V: TRBV7-8
CDR3: CASTREGWGSYGYTF

J: TRBJ1-4
V: TRBV19
CDR3: CASRDRGGTNEKLFF

J: TRBJ2-7
V: TRBV12-3/TRBV12-4
CDR3: CASSFQTYEQYF

J: TRBJ2-3
V: TRBV19
CDR3: CASSTGGSTDTQYF

J: TRBJ2-3
V: TRBV5-6
CDR3: CASRRAGGDTQYF

J: TRBJ1-6
V: TRBV12-3/TRBV12-4
CDR3: CASRADRGPLHF

J: TRBJ2-7
V: TRBV19
CDR3: CASSMGTSEAYEQYF

J: TRBJ2-7
V: TRBV11-2
CDR3: CASSLAGGSSYEQYF

J: TRBJ1-1
V: TRBV25-1
CDR3: CASRLGAGGTEAFF

J: TRBJ2-5
V: TRBV2
CDR3: CASSQQRGGQETQYF

J: TRBJ1-5
V: TRBV6-5
CDR3: CASTRDRRSNQPQHF

J: TRBJ2-3
V: TRBV6-5
CDR3: CASRGQVWGTDTQYF

J: TRBJ2-3
V: TRBV21-1
CDR3: CASSRGDTQYF

J: TRBJ2-7
V: TRBV5-1
CDR3: CASSLVGQGVQYF

J: TRBJ2-7
V: TRBV6-5
CDR3: CASRGTGKTYEQYF

J: TRBJ1-3
V: TRBV5-1
CDR3: CASSLGQSSGNTIYF

J: TRBJ2-1
V: TRBV3-1/TRBV3-2
CDR3: CASSHERGGGYNEQFF

J: TRBJ1-2
V: TRBV30
CDR3: CAWSDTGTGYGYTF

J: TRBJ2-3
V: TRBV28
CDR3: CASSLRGGADTQYF

J: TRBJ2-7
V: TRBV29-1
CDR3: CSARQGANSYEQYF

J: TRBJ1-1
V: TRBV10-1
CDR3: CASSDQYNTEAFF

J: TRBJ2-3
V: TRBV30
CDR3: CAKTEGFTDTQYF

J: TRBJ1-1
V: TRBV5-4
CDR3: CASSLVGRFGTEAFF

J: TRBJ2-1
V: TRBV18
CDR3: CASSPLRGDSYNEQFF

J: TRBJ2-2
V: TRBV6-5
CDR3: CASRQVPDTGELFF

J: TRBJ2-3
V: TRBV6-5
CDR3: CASSGNTDTQYF

J: TRBJ1-2
V: TRBV5-6
CDR3: CASSHPGGNEYGYTF

J: TRBJ2-5
V: TRBV9
CDR3: CASSVDSGRGDQETQYF

J: TRBJ2-7
V: TRBV5-6
CDR3: CASSLEYNSYEQYF

J: TRBJ1-2
V: TRBV18
CDR3: CASSPPGFYGYTF